These 9 T cell receptor beta chains were sequenced from one sample in a study of PD-1 blockade in classical Hodgkin lymphoma. The protocol was immunoSEQ multiplex PCR, while the TCRdb copy is restricted to in-frame clones and leaves out a portion. This table holds some 25,000 clones, around nine tenths found once. Each of the patients experienced relapse following autologous stem cell transplantation, and their brentuximab vedotin exposure differed. Magnetic negative selection of thawed PBMCs yielded the CD8+ T cells. Specimen: CD8+ T cells from blood, collected at baseline. All receptors come from a human donor with classical Hodgkin lymphoma.

The CDR3 bases are TGTGCCAGCAGTTTGGAGGGTAGCTCCTACGAGCAGTACTTC. Protein product: CASSLEGSSYEQYF. V is TRBV28 and J is TRBJ2-7; possible D gene TRBD2, 6 bases. This CDR3 spans 14 amino acids. CDR1 is MDHEN, CDR2 SYDVKM, per germline. Between the trimmed V and J ends, which lost 3 bases and 0 bases, there was a span of 9 bases. Combining the CDR3 with reference TRBV28 and TRBJ2-7 gives the whole variable domain DVKVTQSSRYLVKRTGEKVFLECVQDMDHENMFWYRQDPGLGLRLIYFSYDVKMKEKGDIPEGYSVSREKKERFSLILESASTNQTSMYLCASSLEGSSYEQYFGPGTRLTVT.

The genes are TRBV5-6 and TRBJ2-1; TRBD1 matches at 7 bases. Per germline, CDR1 SGHDT and CDR2 YYEEEE. The CDR3 sequence is 13 residues long. After removal of 0 bases from V and 6 bases from J, the junction contained 0 bases not matched to a gene. CDR3 DNA sequence: TGTGCCAGCAGCTTGGGGACAGGCAATGAGCAGTTCTTC. This sequence encodes CASSLGTGNEQFF. The full variable domain, its missing parts supplied by reference TRBV5-6 and TRBJ2-1, is DAGVTQSPTHLIKTRGQQVTLRCSPKSGHDTVSWYQQALGQGPQFIFQYYEEEERQRGNFPDRFSGHQFPNYSSELNVNALLLGDSALYLCASSLGTGNEQFFGPGTRLTVL.

The rearrangement links TRBV7-9 to TRBJ2-5; D unresolved. Germline CDR1 SEHNR, CDR2 FQNEAQ (reference sequence). The CDR3 runs 13 residues. The germline V and J ends were trimmed by 5 bases and 1 base, with 8 bases remaining between them. The CDR3 bases are TGTGCCAGCAGCCGTGTGGCCCAAGAGACCCAGTACTTC. It yields the protein CASSRVAQETQYF.

The CDR3 DNA reads as TGTGCTAGTGGCCTGAACTCCTACGAGCAGTACTTC. This encodes CASGLNSYEQYF. The V and J genes are TRBV12-5 and TRBJ2-7; D unclear. The CDR3 length is 12 residues. The germline CDR1 and CDR2 sequences are LGHNT and FRNRAP. V was shortened by 6 bases and J by 0 bases, with 6 bases between the two germline ends.

This clone was recorded once. The rearrangement uses TRBV4-1 and TRBJ1-4, with D unclear. Trimming removed 7 bases at V and 2 bases at J, with 11 bases between. The germline CDR1 and CDR2 sequences are MGHRA and YSYEKL. The CDR3 sequence is 14 residues long. For the CDR3, the DNA is TGCGCCAGCAAAACCGTAGTGACTAATGAAAAACTGTTTTTT. Encoded protein: CASKTVVTNEKLFF.

The chain uses TRBV6-1 and TRBJ2-1; 9 nucleotides line up with TRBD2. The V gene end was trimmed by 1 base and the J gene end by 8 bases; junction bases not matched to a gene: 6. The CDR3 runs to 15 residues. CDR1 is MNHNS and CDR2 is SASEGT in the germline V gene. CDR3 amino acids: CASSEEWASGDEQFF. The DNA for the CDR3 is TGTGCCAGCAGTGAAGAATGGGCTAGCGGGGATGAGCAGTTCTTC.

The rearrangement joins TRBV7-6 to TRBJ2-5; the D gene is possibly TRBD1 (8 bases). V was trimmed by 6 bases and J by 2 bases, leaving 13 bases between them. Germline V CDR1 and CDR2: SGHVS, FNYEAQ. CDR3 length equals 14 residues. Written as DNA, the CDR3 is TGTGCCAGCAGACCACAGGGGGGGCAAGAGACCCAGTACTTC. It yields the protein CASRPQGGQETQYF.

This clone was found a few times. This chain links TRBV28 with TRBJ1-1; D remains ambiguous. The CDR3 is 13 amino acids. Germline CDR1 and CDR2: MDHEN and SYDVKM. V was trimmed by 2 bases and J by 1 base, leaving 5 bases between them. CDR3 sequence (DNA): TGTGCCAGCAGTTTACGGCCGAACACTGAAGCTTTCTTT. Its protein product is CASSLRPNTEAFF.

The V and J genes are TRBV27 and TRBJ2-7; D uncertain. Germline CDR1 is MNHEY and CDR2 is SMNVEV (reference sequence). V was cut by 3 bases and J by 5 bases, with 5 bases left in between. CDR3 size: 11 residues. The CDR3 protein is CASSFRDEQYF. CDR3 DNA sequence: TGTGCCAGCAGTTTCCGGGACGAGCAGTACTTC.